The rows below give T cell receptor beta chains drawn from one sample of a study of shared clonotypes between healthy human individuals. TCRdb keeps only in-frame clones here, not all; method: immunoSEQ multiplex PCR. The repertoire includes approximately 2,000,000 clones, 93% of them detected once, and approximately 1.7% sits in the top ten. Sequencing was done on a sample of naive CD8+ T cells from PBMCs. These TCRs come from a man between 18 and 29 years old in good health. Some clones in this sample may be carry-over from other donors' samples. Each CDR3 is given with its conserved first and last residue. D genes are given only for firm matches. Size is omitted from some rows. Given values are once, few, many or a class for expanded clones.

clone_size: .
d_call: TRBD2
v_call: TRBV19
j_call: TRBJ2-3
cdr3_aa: CASSIFWTSGRFTDTQYF
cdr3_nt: TGTGCCAGTAGTATATTTTGGACTAGCGGGAGGTTCACAGATACGCAGTATTTT

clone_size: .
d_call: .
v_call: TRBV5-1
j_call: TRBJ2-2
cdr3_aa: CASSLWPGENTGELFF
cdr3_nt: TGCGCCAGCAGCTTGTGGCCAGGCGAGAACACCGGGGAGCTGTTTTTT

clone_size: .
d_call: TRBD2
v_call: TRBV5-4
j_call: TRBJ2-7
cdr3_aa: CASSLGQLLAGNSYEQYF
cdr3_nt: TGTGCCAGCAGCTTGGGTCAGTTGTTAGCGGGGAACTCCTACGAGCAGTACTTC

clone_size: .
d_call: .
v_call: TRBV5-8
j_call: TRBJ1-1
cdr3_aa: CASSFRDIQQARNTEAFF
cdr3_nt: TGTGCCAGCAGCTTCCGAGATATCCAGCAGGCCCGGAACACTGAAGCTTTCTTT

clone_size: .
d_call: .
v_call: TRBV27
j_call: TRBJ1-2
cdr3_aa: CASSLHPRDYGYTF
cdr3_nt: TGTGCCAGCAGTTTACATCCCAGAGACTATGGCTACACCTTC

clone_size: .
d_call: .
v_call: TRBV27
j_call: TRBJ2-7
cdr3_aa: CASKSYSDYEQYF
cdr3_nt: TGTGCCAGCAAAAGCTATAGTGATTACGAGCAGTACTTC

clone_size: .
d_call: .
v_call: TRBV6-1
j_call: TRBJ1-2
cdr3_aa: CASSELGNLGYGYTF
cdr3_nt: TGTGCCAGCAGTGAACTAGGCAACCTGGGGTATGGCTACACCTTC

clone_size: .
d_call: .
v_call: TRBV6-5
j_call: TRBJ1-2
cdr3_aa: CASSSGNGYTF
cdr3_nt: TGTGCCAGCAGTTCAGGGAATGGCTACACCTTC

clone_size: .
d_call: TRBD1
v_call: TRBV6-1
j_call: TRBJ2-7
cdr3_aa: CASSELGWDRGYYEQYF
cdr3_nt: TGTGCCAGCAGTGAATTGGGATGGGACAGGGGCTACTACGAGCAGTACTTC

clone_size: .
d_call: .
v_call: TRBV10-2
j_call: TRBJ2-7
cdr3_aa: CASTSVSPYEQYF
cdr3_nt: TGCGCCAGCACCTCGGTCTCCCCCTACGAGCAGTACTTC

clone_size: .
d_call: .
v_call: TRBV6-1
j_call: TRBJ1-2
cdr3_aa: CASKRTTYYGYTF
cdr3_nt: TGTGCCAGCAAAAGGACGACTTACTATGGCTACACCTTC

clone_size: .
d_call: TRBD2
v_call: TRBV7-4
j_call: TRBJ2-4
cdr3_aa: CASSLGTSGRRMRTDKNIQYF
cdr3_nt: TGTGCCAGCAGCTTAGGGACTAGCGGGAGACGAATGCGAACCGACAAAAACATTCAGTACTTC

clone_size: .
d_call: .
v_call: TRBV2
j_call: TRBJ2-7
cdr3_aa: CAILDIFYEQYF
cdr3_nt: TGTGCCATTCTGGACATTTTCTACGAGCAGTACTTC

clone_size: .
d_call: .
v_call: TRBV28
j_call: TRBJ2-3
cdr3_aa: CASSLYRTDTQYF
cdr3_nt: TGTGCCAGCAGTTTATATAGAACAGATACGCAGTATTTT

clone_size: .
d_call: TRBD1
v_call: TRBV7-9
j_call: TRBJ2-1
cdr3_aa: CASSSTDRGPYEQFF
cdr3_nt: TGTGCCAGCAGCTCAACGGACAGGGGGCCGTATGAGCAGTTCTTC

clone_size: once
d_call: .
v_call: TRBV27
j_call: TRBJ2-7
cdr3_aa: CASSFGGSSYEQYF
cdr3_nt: TGTGCCAGCAGTTTTGGGGGGAGTTCCTACGAGCAGTACTTC

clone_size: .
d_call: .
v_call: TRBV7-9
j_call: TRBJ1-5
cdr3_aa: CASSLGGLYQPQHF
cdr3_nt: TGTGCCAGCAGCTTAGGGGGCCTCTATCAGCCCCAGCATTTT

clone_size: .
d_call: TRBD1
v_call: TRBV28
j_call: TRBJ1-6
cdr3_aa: CASSPRQGRASPLHF
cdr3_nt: TGTGCCAGCAGTCCGAGACAGGGGAGGGCCTCACCCCTCCACTTT

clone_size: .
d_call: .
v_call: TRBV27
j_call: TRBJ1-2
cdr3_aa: CASSSGGGYTF
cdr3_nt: TGTGCCAGCAGTTCGGGGGGCGGCTACACCTTC

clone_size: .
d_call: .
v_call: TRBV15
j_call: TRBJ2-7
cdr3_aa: CATSVSGDSLYEQYF
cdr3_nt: TGTGCCACCAGCGTCAGCGGAGATAGCCTCTACGAGCAGTACTTC

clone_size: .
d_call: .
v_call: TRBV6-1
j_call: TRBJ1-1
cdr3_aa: CASSDRTTGAFF
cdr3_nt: TGTGCCAGCAGTGACCGCACTACAGGAGCTTTCTTT

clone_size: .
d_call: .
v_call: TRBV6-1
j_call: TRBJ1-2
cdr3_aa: CASSVRQVPTYGYTF
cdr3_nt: TGTGCCAGCAGTGTTAGGCAAGTCCCCACCTATGGCTACACCTTC

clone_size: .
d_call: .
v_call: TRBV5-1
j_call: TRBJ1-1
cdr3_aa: CASSLSWNTEAFF
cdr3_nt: TGCGCCAGCAGCTTGTCGTGGAACACTGAAGCTTTCTTT

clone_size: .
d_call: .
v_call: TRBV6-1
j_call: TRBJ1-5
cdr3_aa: CASSGGGEDQPQHF
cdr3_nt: TGTGCCAGCAGCGGGGGAGGGGAAGATCAGCCCCAGCATTTT

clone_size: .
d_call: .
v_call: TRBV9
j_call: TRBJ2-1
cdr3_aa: CASSVGGNLYNEQFF
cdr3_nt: TGTGCCAGCAGCGTAGGTGGGAACCTCTACAATGAGCAGTTCTTC

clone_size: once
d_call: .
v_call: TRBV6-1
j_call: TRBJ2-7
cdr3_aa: CASSGDRGRRTSGFYEQYF
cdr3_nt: TGTGCCAGCAGTGGGGACAGGGGTCGGAGGACTAGCGGGTTTTACGAGCAGTACTTC

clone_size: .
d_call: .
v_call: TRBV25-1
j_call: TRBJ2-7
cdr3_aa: CASSEGAVPYEQYF
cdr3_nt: TGTGCCAGCAGTGAGGGGGCCGTCCCTTACGAGCAGTACTTC

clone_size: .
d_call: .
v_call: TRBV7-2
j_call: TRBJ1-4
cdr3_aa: CASSLDTEGTNEKLFF
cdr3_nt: TGTGCCAGCAGCTTAGATACGGAAGGGACTAATGAAAAACTGTTTTTT

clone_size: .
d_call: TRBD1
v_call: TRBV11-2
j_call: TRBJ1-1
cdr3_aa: CASSSTGQSNTEAFF
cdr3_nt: TGTGCCAGCAGCTCGACGGGACAGTCGAACACTGAAGCTTTCTTT

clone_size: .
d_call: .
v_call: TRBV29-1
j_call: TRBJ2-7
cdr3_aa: CSVEDGSSYEQYF
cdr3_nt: TGCAGCGTTGAAGATGGCTCCTCCTACGAGCAGTACTTC

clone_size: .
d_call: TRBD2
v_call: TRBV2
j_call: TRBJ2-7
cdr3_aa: CASSEALAGGLYEQYF
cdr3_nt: TGTGCCAGCAGTGAAGCGCTGGCGGGAGGGCTCTACGAGCAGTACTTC

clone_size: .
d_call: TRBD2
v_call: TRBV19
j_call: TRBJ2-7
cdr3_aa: CASRTSGSDEQYF
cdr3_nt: TGTGCCAGTAGGACTAGCGGGAGCGACGAGCAGTACTTC

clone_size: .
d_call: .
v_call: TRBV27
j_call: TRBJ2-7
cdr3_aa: CASSTLGQGYEQYF
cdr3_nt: TGTGCCAGCAGCACCTTAGGCCAGGGCTACGAGCAGTACTTC

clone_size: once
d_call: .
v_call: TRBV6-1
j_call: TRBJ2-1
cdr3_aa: CASIRTHNEQFF
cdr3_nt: TGTGCCAGTATTAGGACCCACAATGAGCAGTTCTTC

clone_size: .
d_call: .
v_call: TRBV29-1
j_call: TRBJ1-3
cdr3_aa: CSVAIGNTIYF
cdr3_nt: TGCAGCGTAGCTATTGGAAACACCATATATTTT

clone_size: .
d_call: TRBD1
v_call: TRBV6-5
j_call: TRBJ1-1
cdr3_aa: CASEIQGSGTEAFF
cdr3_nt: TGTGCCAGCGAAATACAGGGGTCGGGCACTGAAGCTTTCTTT

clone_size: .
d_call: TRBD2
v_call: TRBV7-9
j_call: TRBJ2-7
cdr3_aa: CASSSPASGSSYEQYF
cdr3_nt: TGTGCCAGCAGCTCGCCGGCCAGCGGGAGCTCCTACGAGCAGTACTTC

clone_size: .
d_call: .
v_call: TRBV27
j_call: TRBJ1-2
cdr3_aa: CASSPTGGDYGYTF
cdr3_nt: TGTGCCAGCAGTCCTACGGGGGGTGACTATGGCTACACCTTC

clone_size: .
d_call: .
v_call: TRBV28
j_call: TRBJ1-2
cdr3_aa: CASSLEGIYGYTF
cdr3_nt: TGTGCCAGCAGCCTCGAGGGGATCTATGGCTACACCTTC

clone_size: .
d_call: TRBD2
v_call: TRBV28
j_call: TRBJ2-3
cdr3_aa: CASSGLAGGPLDTQYF
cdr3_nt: TGTGCCAGCAGCGGACTAGCGGGAGGCCCGCTGGATACGCAGTATTTT

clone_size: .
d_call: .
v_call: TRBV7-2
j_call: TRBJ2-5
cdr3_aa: CASSSILTEETQYF
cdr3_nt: TGTGCCAGCAGCTCGATCTTGACAGAAGAGACCCAGTACTTC

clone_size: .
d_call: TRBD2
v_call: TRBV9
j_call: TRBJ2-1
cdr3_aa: CASSAPTSGGKVF
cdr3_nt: TGTGCCAGCAGCGCCCCTACTAGCGGCGGTAAGGTCTTC

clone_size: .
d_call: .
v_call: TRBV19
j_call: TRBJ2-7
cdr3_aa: CASSIVHIGYEQYF
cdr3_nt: TGTGCCAGTAGTATTGTGCACATAGGCTACGAGCAGTACTTC

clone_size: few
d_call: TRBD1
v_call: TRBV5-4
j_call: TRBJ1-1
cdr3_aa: CASSLYPVDRVNTEAFF
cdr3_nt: TGTGCCAGCAGCCTATACCCCGTTGACAGGGTGAACACTGAAGCTTTCTTT

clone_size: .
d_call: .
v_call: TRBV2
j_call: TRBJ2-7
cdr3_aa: CASRTSVRDTGYEQYF
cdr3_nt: TGTGCCAGCAGGACCTCGGTAAGGGACACTGGATACGAGCAGTACTTC

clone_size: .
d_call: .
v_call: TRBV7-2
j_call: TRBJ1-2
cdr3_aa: CASSLAGRGSNYGYTF
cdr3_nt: TGTGCCAGCAGCTTAGCGGGCAGGGGATCTAACTATGGCTACACCTTC

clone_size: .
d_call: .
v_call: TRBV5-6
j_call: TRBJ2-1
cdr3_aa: CASSFESSHNEQFF
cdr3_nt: TGTGCCAGCAGCTTTGAATCAAGTCACAATGAGCAGTTCTTC

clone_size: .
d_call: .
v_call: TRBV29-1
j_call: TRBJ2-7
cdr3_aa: CSVEVFAGPSSYEQYF
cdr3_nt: TGCAGCGTTGAAGTTTTTGCGGGGCCGAGCTCCTACGAGCAGTACTTC

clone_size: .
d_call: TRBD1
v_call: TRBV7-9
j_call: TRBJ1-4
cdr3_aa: CASSSNSGGRLNEKLFF
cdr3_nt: TGTGCCAGCAGCTCCAATTCAGGGGGGCGCTTAAATGAAAAACTGTTTTTT

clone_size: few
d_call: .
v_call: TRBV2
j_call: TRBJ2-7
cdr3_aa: CASSEAWGAREQYF
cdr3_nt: TGTGCCAGCAGTGAAGCGTGGGGAGCGAGAGAGCAGTACTTC

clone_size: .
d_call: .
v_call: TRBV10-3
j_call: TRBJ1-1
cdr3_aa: CAISPTPGPTEAFF
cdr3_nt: TGTGCCATCAGTCCGACCCCGGGACCCACTGAAGCTTTCTTT

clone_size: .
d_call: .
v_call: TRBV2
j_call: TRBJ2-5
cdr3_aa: CASSEETSTETQYF
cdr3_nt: TGTGCCAGCAGTGAAGAAACTTCGACGGAGACCCAGTACTTC